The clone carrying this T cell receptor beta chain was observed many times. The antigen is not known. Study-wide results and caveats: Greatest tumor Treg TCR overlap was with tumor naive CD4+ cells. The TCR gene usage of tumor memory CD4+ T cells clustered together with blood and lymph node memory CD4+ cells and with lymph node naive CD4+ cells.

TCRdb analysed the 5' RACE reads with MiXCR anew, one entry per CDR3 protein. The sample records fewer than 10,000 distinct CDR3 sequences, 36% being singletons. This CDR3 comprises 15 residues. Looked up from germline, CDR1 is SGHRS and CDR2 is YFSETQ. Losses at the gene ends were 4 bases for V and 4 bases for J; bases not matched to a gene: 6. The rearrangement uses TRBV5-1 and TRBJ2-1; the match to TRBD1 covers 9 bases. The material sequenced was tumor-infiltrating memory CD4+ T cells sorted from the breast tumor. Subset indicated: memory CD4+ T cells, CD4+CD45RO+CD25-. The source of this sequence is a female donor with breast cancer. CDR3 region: CASSPKTGGYNEQFF. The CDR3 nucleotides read TGCGCCAGCAGCCCGAAGACAGGGGGATACAATGAGCAGTTCTTC. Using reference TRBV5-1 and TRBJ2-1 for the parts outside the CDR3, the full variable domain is KAGVTQTPRYLIKTRGQQVTLSCSPISGHRSVSWYQQTPGQGLQFLFEYFSETQRNKGNFPGRFSGRQFSNSRSEMNVSTLELGDSALYLCASSPKTGGYNEQFFGPGTRLTVL.